This TCR beta chain was recovered during a study of OX40 agonist ivuxolimab in advanced cancers. Study-level background: Ivuxolimab was a fully human IgG2 agonistic monoclonal antibody targeting the costimulatory receptor OX40 (CD134). Intravenous ivuxolimab was administered to patients every 2 weeks at six dose levels: 0.01, 0.1, 0.3, 1.5, 3 and 10 mg/kg. Of the approximately 54 dose-escalation patients, hepatocellular carcinoma was present in about 20, melanoma in about 15, renal cell carcinoma in 9 and head and neck cancer in 9. The dose-escalation cohort was 82.7% male with a mean age of about 60 years, ranging from about 20 to 85. Patients were allowed to have had prior anti-PD-1, anti-PD-L1 or anti-CTLA-4 therapy, and around 40% of the dose-escalation patients had previously received checkpoint inhibitors. Partial responses occurred in three dose-escalation patients, of whom one had hepatocellular carcinoma and two had cutaneous melanoma. Peripheral TCRbeta sequencing aimed to test whether ivuxolimab altered TCR sequence diversity and caused clonal T-cell expansion. The paper covers the monotherapy dose-escalation part of the phase I ivuxolimab trial, which included N ≈ 57 patients.

Patients with autoimmune disease history or receiving systemic immunosuppression were excluded from the trial. Peripheral blood for TCR sequencing was collected from all dose cohorts at baseline, on cycle 4 day 1, and on cycle 7 day 1. The samples were taken from a phase I, first-in-human, multicenter, open-label dose-escalation trial of ivuxolimab. The trial enrolled adults with locally advanced or metastatic head and neck squamous cell, hepatocellular, melanoma or renal cell carcinoma. Before TCR sequencing, CD4+ T cells and CD8+ T cells from peripheral blood were sorted into separate populations. Genomic DNA was isolated from the sorted cells so that the TCRbeta CDR3 region could be sequenced. TCRbeta CDR3 regions were sequenced using the immunoSEQ Assay. The table comes from immuneACCESS by way of TCRdb, which keeps in-frame sequences with V and J called. Part of the clones is missing from these tables; in studies checked, under half for an unresolved V gene and the rest for unknown reasons. This sample has about 48,000 clones in its table, and approximately 79% of those were observed once. 1.5% to 2% of the sample comes from the top ten.

A remark on this clone: Its cognate antigen has yet to be identified. Per-nucleotide qualities are absent, and no much larger clonotype sits a single base away.

The paper as a whole reports these results and caveats: At doses of 0.1 to 3.0 mg/kg, clonal expansion of both CD4+ and CD8+ T cells in blood was seen between baseline and week 6. After ivuxolimab, CD8+ T cells had more expanded clones than CD4+ T cells on average. Low levels of normalized T-cell clonal expansion were also seen in some patients who did not respond. Antigen specificity was not determined for the clonally expanded peripheral T cells. In partial responders in the 0.1-3.0 mg/kg groups, normalized peripheral clonal expansion was found to be among the lowest, especially among CD8+ T cells.

The CDR3 measures 14 amino acids from cysteine to phenylalanine. Only the CDR3 portion is preserved as DNA: 42 bases, with reading frame beginning at the first base. Trimming at the junction amounts to 5 bases on V and 1 base on J, and the germline ends lie 11 bases apart. The germline V gene (reference sequence) yields LNHDA for CDR1 and SQIVND for CDR2. The rearranged segments are TRBV19 and TRBJ2-5, with TRBD2 perhaps the D gene, on 5 matching bases. This clonotype was sampled from an adult with an advanced solid tumor such as melanoma, head and neck, liver or kidney cancer. The input for sequencing was CD4+ or CD8+ T cells sorted from blood, taken in a trial of the OX40 agonist ivuxolimab. The CDR3 protein is CASSWLGSQETQYF. At the DNA level, the sequence is TGTGCCAGTAGTTGGTTGGGGAGCCAAGAGACCCAGTACTTC.